This paragraph reports one T cell receptor beta chain. What it recognizes is unknown. The CDR3 loop spans 15 amino acids. The germline gives CDR1 SNHLY, CDR2 FYNNEI. V lost 2 bases and J lost 6, with 13 bases in between. This sample is drawn from a study of cytomegalovirus exposure and HLA in healthy donors. Findings and caveats of the study: In vitro experiments confirmed that three CMV-associated chains were specific for CMV antigens.

Primers: 60 Vbeta forward and 13 Jbeta reverse. TCRdb's copy holds only in-frame clones and misses some; the assay was immunoSEQ multiplex PCR. Found here are under 200,000 clones, about 64% of them singletons; the top ten hold approximately 1.5%. The chain has TRBV2 and TRBJ1-4, with D uncertain. The receptor was derived from a man aged 50 to 59 in good health and CMV-seronegative. The sample taken for sequencing was PBMCs. The CDR3 nucleotides read TGTGCCAGCAGTGAAACCGGGGTCTTGTATGAAAAACTGTTTTTT. Amino acid sequence: CASSETGVLYEKLFF.